Listed below are T cell receptor beta chains from one sample, sequenced in a study of cytomegalovirus exposure and HLA in healthy donors. Sequencing used immunoSEQ multiplex PCR; TCRdb keeps in-frame clones, though not all of them. This sample lists some 130,000 clones; its ten largest clones have less than 2%. The sample consisted of PBMCs. Receptors originate from a man aged 18-30 years in good health and CMV-seronegative. The CDR3 runs from the conserved cysteine through the conserved F or W. D genes are given only for firm matches.

TRBJ1-5 . TRBV9 TGTGCCAGCAGCGTAGACGGGTATAGCAATCAGCCCCAGCATTTT CASSVDGYSNQPQHF
TRBJ2-2 . TRBV6-5 TGTGCCAGCAGTAACTCGCCTAGCATCGACGGGGAGCTGTTTTTT CASSNSPSIDGELFF
TRBJ2-2 TRBD1 TRBV9 TGTGCCAGCAGCGCGCGGACAGGGCTACCCACGAACACCGGGGAGCTGTTTTTT CASSARTGLPTNTGELFF
TRBJ2-7 TRBD2 TRBV11-2 TGTGCCAGCAGCACGGGACTAGATTACGAGCAGTACTTC CASSTGLDYEQYF
TRBJ2-3 . TRBV5-1 TGCGCCAGCAGCTTCGGGACTGTTGGAGATACGCAGTATTTT CASSFGTVGDTQYF
TRBJ1-4 . TRBV11-3 TGTGCCAGCAGCTTGGGGGGATCAACTAATGAAAAACTGTTTTTT CASSLGGSTNEKLFF
TRBJ2-5 TRBD1 TRBV6-1 TGTGCCAGCAGTGAGATTGGTGGACAGGGGGAGACCCAGTACTTC CASSEIGGQGETQYF
TRBJ2-7 . TRBV18 TGTGCCAGCTCACCCGGAAGGAGTAGCGTCGACGAGCAGTACTTC CASSPGRSSVDEQYF
TRBJ2-7 . TRBV5-1 TGCGCCAGCAGCTTGGCGACAGGAGCTTACGAGCAGTACTTC CASSLATGAYEQYF
TRBJ1-5 . TRBV6-5 TGTGCCAGCACGACGGCAGGGGGCAATCAGCCCCAGCATTTT CASTTAGGNQPQHF
TRBJ1-1 TRBD1 TRBV27 TGTGCCAGCAAGGACAGGGCCCGGACTGAAGCTTTCTTT CASKDRARTEAFF
TRBJ1-4 . TRBV27 TGTGCCAGCAGTTTAGGGGGCCCTGGGCGGGAAAAACTGTTTTTT CASSLGGPGREKLFF
TRBJ1-1 TRBD1 TRBV6-4 TGTGCCAGCAGAAAACAGGGGGACACTGAAGCTTTCTTT CASRKQGDTEAFF
TRBJ2-7 TRBD1 TRBV19 TGTGCCAGTAGTATCATTCAGGGGGCCTACGAGCAGTACTTC CASSIIQGAYEQYF
TRBJ1-5 . TRBV4-3 TGCGCCAGCAGCCAAGAGACAGATAGCAATCAGCCCCAGCATTTT CASSQETDSNQPQHF
TRBJ2-5 . TRBV30 TGTGCCTGGAGTACAGGGCTGGAAGAGACCCAGTACTTC CAWSTGLEETQYF
TRBJ1-2 TRBD1 TRBV7-2 TGTGCCAGCAGCCTAGGGACAGGGGCCGGGGGCTACACCTTC CASSLGTGAGGYTF
TRBJ1-1 . TRBV7-9 TGTGCCAGCAGCTTAGCCCTAAACACTGAAGCTTTCTTT CASSLALNTEAFF
TRBJ1-5 TRBD1 TRBV28 TGTGCCAGCAGTTTCAGCACAGGGGCGGCTGGTCAGCCCCAGCATTTT CASSFSTGAAGQPQHF
TRBJ2-1 TRBD2 TRBV28 TGTGCCAGCAGTCCCAGCGGGGGGGCCGCAAATGAGCAGTTCTTC CASSPSGGAANEQFF
TRBJ1-2 . TRBV7-2 TGTGCCAGCAGCGAGTGGTATGGCTACACCTTC CASSEWYGYTF
TRBJ2-7 . TRBV29-1 TGCAGCGTTGGCGGCGCCTACGAGCAGTACTTC CSVGGAYEQYF
TRBJ1-1 . TRBV18 TGTGCCAGCTCACCACTCGGGACACCCTTCTCCGGGAACACTGAAGCTTTCTTT CASSPLGTPFSGNTEAFF
TRBJ2-3 . TRBV7-9 TGTGCCAGCGCCCGGGAAGATACGCAGTATTTT CASAREDTQYF
TRBJ2-5 . TRBV7-8 TGTGCCAGCAGCTTAGTAAGGGGTGTGGAGACCCAGTACTTC CASSLVRGVETQYF